Listed below are T cell receptor beta chains from one sample, sequenced in a study of Ad26.COV2.S vaccination and SARS-CoV-2 variants. Clones were sequenced by immunoSEQ multiplex PCR, and TCRdb holds only the in-frame ones, with some missing. The table has approximately 300,000 clones, approximately 80% seen once. The sequencing here drew on peripheral blood, taken in a trial of Ad26.COV2.S vaccine versus placebo. These receptors all come from a person between 18 and 65 years old who received the Ad26.COV2.S COVID-19 vaccine or a placebo. The CDR3 runs from the conserved cysteine through the conserved F or W. The D gene is left open where the match is weak. Clone size is shown for a subset of rows, as once, few, many or a class of expanded clone.

V	size	length	J	D	CDR3	DNA
TRBV7-2	.	14	TRBJ1-4	.	CASSLTATNEKLFF	TGTGCCAGCAGCTTAACTGCAACTAATGAAAAACTGTTTTTT
TRBV14	.	14	TRBJ2-7	.	CASSPLDRSHEQYF	TGTGCCAGCAGCCCGCTTGACAGGAGCCACGAGCAGTACTTC
TRBV5-1	.	14	TRBJ1-4	.	CASSLVGVGEKLFF	TGCGCCAGCAGCTTGGTAGGGGTTGGTGAAAAACTGTTTTTT
TRBV20-1	.	14	TRBJ2-5	.	CSASFPGVQETQYF	TGCAGTGCTAGTTTCCCAGGAGTCCAAGAGACCCAGTACTTC
TRBV18	.	15	TRBJ1-5	TRBD1	CASSTGMSSNQPQHF	TGTGCCAGCTCGACAGGGATGAGTAGCAATCAGCCCCAGCATTTT
TRBV10-3	.	19	TRBJ1-5	TRBD1	CAISESFGTGALGNQPQHF	TGTGCCATCAGTGAGTCTTTTGGGACAGGGGCTCTGGGCAATCAGCCCCAGCATTTT
TRBV11-2	few	18	TRBJ1-3	TRBD1	CASSSPGQGGEGGNTIYF	TGTGCCAGCAGCTCCCCGGGACAGGGTGGGGAAGGCGGAAACACCATATATTTT
TRBV27	.	19	TRBJ2-1	.	CASIKLGGGRGGSYNEQFF	TGTGCCAGCATCAAGCTAGGGGGGGGGCGAGGGGGCTCCTACAATGAGCAGTTCTTC
TRBV19	.	15	TRBJ2-2	TRBD1	CASRPLDRGTGELFF	TGTGCCAGTAGGCCGTTAGACAGGGGCACCGGGGAGCTGTTTTTT
TRBV14	.	14	TRBJ2-7	.	CASSSGQTSYEQYF	TGTGCCAGCAGCAGCGGACAGACATCCTACGAGCAGTACTTC
TRBV4-1	.	15	TRBJ1-4	TRBD1	CASSHADRGGEKLFF	TGCGCCAGCAGCCACGCCGACAGGGGTGGGGAAAAACTGTTTTTT
TRBV19	.	14	TRBJ1-1	.	CASSIRDTVTEAFF	TGTGCCAGTAGTATAAGGGACACTGTCACTGAAGCTTTCTTT
TRBV11-2	.	13	TRBJ1-1	TRBD1	CASSGDRNTEAFF	TGTGCCAGCAGCGGGGACAGGAACACTGAAGCTTTCTTT
TRBV14	.	19	TRBJ2-1	.	CASSQDRTFSGRGYNEQFF	TGTGCCAGCAGCCAAGACCGAACTTTTTCGGGACGAGGCTACAATGAGCAGTTCTTC
TRBV29-1	.	16	TRBJ2-3	.	CSVELYWDKSTDTQYF	TGCAGCGTCGAACTTTACTGGGACAAATCGACAGATACGCAGTATTTT
TRBV4-2	.	13	TRBJ2-2	.	CASSLVGPGELFF	TGTGCCAGCAGCCTCGTCGGGCCCGGGGAGCTGTTTTTT
TRBV5-1	.	13	TRBJ2-7	.	CASSRDGTYEQYF	TGCGCCAGCAGCCGGGACGGAACCTACGAGCAGTACTTC
TRBV15	once	16	TRBJ1-3	TRBD1	CATSRATGNTGNTIYF	TGTGCCACCAGCAGAGCGACAGGGAACACTGGAAACACCATATATTTT
TRBV10-3	.	16	TRBJ1-1	.	CAISSPGKKGDTEAFF	TGTGCCATCAGTTCCCCGGGGAAGAAAGGAGACACTGAAGCTTTCTTT
TRBV13	.	16	TRBJ2-5	.	CASSSPTGTYQETQYF	TGTGCCAGCAGTTCTCCGACAGGCACCTACCAAGAGACCCAGTACTTC
TRBV6-2/TRBV6-3	.	13	TRBJ2-7	.	CASSYSGRGVQYF	TGTGCCAGCAGTTACTCGGGCAGGGGCGTGCAGTACTTC
TRBV5-1	.	19	TRBJ1-1	.	CASSLEVLGSSSSGTEAFF	TGCGCCAGCAGCTTGGAGGTGTTGGGCTCCTCGTCCAGTGGCACTGAAGCTTTCTTT
TRBV4-1	once	18	TRBJ2-1	TRBD2	CASSQEIAGGSSYNEQFF	TGCGCCAGCAGCCAGGAAATAGCGGGGGGATCCTCCTACAATGAGCAGTTCTTC
TRBV5-1	.	14	TRBJ2-3	TRBD1	CASSPQGQGDTQYF	TGCGCCAGCAGCCCCCAGGGACAGGGAGATACGCAGTATTTT
TRBV5-4	.	14	TRBJ1-1	.	CASSRKDMNTEAFF	TGTGCCAGCAGTCGCAAAGACATGAACACTGAAGCTTTCTTT
TRBV11-3	.	17	TRBJ2-5	.	CASSPGRGSNEGETQYF	TGTGCCAGCAGCCCCGGGCGGGGCTCGAACGAGGGGGAGACCCAGTACTTC
TRBV6-5	.	15	TRBJ1-2	TRBD1	CASSYRQGAYYGYTF	TGTGCCAGCAGTTACCGACAGGGGGCATATTATGGCTACACCTTC
TRBV4-1	.	17	TRBJ2-2	.	CASSQANFGLYTGELFF	TGCGCCAGCAGCCAAGCGAACTTCGGCCTTTACACCGGGGAGCTGTTTTTT
TRBV19	.	14	TRBJ1-6	.	CASSMGTVNSPLHF	TGTGCCAGTAGTATGGGGACGGTTAATTCACCCCTCCACTTT
TRBV5-6	.	16	TRBJ2-5	.	CASSFGGGLRRETQYF	TGTGCCAGCAGCTTCGGTGGAGGTTTAAGGAGGGAGACCCAGTACTTC
TRBV2	.	16	TRBJ1-5	.	CASSAQGDRRDQPQHF	TGTGCCAGCAGTGCCCAGGGAGACAGGAGAGATCAGCCCCAGCATTTT
TRBV27	.	16	TRBJ2-6	.	CASSLSRSSGANVLTF	TGTGCCAGCAGTTTAAGCAGGAGCTCTGGGGCCAACGTCCTGACTTTC